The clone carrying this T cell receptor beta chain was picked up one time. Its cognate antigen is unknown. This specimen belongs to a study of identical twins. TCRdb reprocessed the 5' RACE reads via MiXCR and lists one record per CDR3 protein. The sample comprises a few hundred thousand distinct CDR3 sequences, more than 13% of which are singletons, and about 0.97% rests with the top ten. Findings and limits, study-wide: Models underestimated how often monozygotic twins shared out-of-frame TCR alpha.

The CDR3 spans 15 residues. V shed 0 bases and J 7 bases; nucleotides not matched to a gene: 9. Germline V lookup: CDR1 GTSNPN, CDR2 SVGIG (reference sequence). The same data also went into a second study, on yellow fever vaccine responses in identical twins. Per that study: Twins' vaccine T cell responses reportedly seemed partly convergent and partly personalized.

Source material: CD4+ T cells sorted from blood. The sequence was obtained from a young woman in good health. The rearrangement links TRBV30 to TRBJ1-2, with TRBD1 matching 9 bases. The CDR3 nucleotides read TGTGCCTGGAGTGTAGTTCGGACAGGGGAAAGTGGCTACACCTTC. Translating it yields CAWSVVRTGESGYTF.